These T cell receptor beta chains were read from a single sample in a study of T-cell reconstitution after alpha-beta-depleted transplantation in children. TCRdb re-derived calls from the PCR reads in MiXCR, one entry per CDR3 protein. This sample has approximately 89,000 distinct CDR3 sequences, with 15% found just once. The material sequenced was PBMCs, mostly from graft donor cells, taken 180 days after TCRalphabeta/CD19-depleted stem cell transplant. The receptors were sampled from a male patient between 2 and 15 years old who had a stem cell transplant for acute lymphoblastic leukemia, so the T cells may come from the graft donor. The CDR3 runs from the conserved cysteine through the conserved F or W. Each record gives: J gene, clone size, V gene, D gene, CDR3 DNA, CDR3 protein. D genes are given only for firm matches. Clone size appears in some rows only: once, few, many, or a class for an expanded clone.

j_call: TRBJ2-1
clone_size: many
v_call: TRBV7-6
d_call: TRBD2
cdr3_nt: TGTGCCAGCAGCTTAGCCACGGGAGGGCGCTACAATGAGCAGTTCTTC
cdr3_aa: CASSLATGGRYNEQFF

j_call: TRBJ2-5
clone_size: few
v_call: TRBV5-1
d_call: NA
cdr3_nt: TGCGCCAGCAGCTTTACGGGGGAAGAGACCCAGTACTTC
cdr3_aa: CASSFTGEETQYF

j_call: TRBJ2-5
clone_size: few
v_call: TRBV5-1
d_call: TRBD1
cdr3_nt: TGCGCCAGCAGCGCGACAGGGACATCTGAGACCCAGTACTTC
cdr3_aa: CASSATGTSETQYF

j_call: TRBJ2-2
clone_size: NA
v_call: TRBV5-1
d_call: NA
cdr3_nt: TGCGCCAGCAGCTTGGGAAGCCGGGCGTCATACACCGGGGAGCTGTTTTTT
cdr3_aa: CASSLGSRASYTGELFF

j_call: TRBJ2-6
clone_size: NA
v_call: TRBV5-5
d_call: TRBD2
cdr3_nt: TGTGCCAGCACACACGGGGGGACTGGGGCCAACGTCCTGACTTTC
cdr3_aa: CASTHGGTGANVLTF

j_call: TRBJ1-5
clone_size: few
v_call: TRBV6-2/TRBV6-3
d_call: TRBD1
cdr3_nt: TGTGCCAGCGACTCGAGCGTACAGGGGAACAGCAATCAGCCCCAGCATTTT
cdr3_aa: CASDSSVQGNSNQPQHF

j_call: TRBJ2-7
clone_size: few
v_call: TRBV12-3/TRBV12-4
d_call: NA
cdr3_nt: TGTGCCAGCAAAACCACAGGGTACGAGCAGTACTTC
cdr3_aa: CASKTTGYEQYF

j_call: TRBJ1-2
clone_size: NA
v_call: TRBV5-6
d_call: NA
cdr3_nt: TGTGCCAGCAGCTTGGTGGACTCAGCTAACTATGGCTACACCTTC
cdr3_aa: CASSLVDSANYGYTF

j_call: TRBJ2-7
clone_size: NA
v_call: TRBV7-9
d_call: TRBD2
cdr3_nt: TGTGCCAGCAGCCTCAGGACCCTCGGGGGGGAGCAGTACTTC
cdr3_aa: CASSLRTLGGEQYF

j_call: TRBJ2-2
clone_size: few
v_call: TRBV7-2
d_call: NA
cdr3_nt: TGTGCCAGCACTAAGGGGGGGAACACCGGGGAGCTGTTTTTT
cdr3_aa: CASTKGGNTGELFF

j_call: TRBJ2-1
clone_size: NA
v_call: TRBV20-1
d_call: NA
cdr3_nt: TGCAGTGCTAGTGGGGGACCTGGGGATGAGCAGTTCTTC
cdr3_aa: CSASGGPGDEQFF

j_call: TRBJ2-7
clone_size: many
v_call: TRBV20-1
d_call: NA
cdr3_nt: TGCAGTGCTAGAGTCGACCCCGTCTCCTACGAGCAGTACTTC
cdr3_aa: CSARVDPVSYEQYF

j_call: TRBJ1-1
clone_size: few
v_call: TRBV7-2
d_call: NA
cdr3_nt: TGTGCCAGCAGCTTAGGTCAGGGGTGGGACACTGAAGCTTTCTTT
cdr3_aa: CASSLGQGWDTEAFF

j_call: TRBJ1-2
clone_size: many
v_call: TRBV3-1
d_call: TRBD1
cdr3_nt: TGTGCCAGCAGCCTCGGACAGGACTATGGCTACACCTTC
cdr3_aa: CASSLGQDYGYTF

j_call: TRBJ2-5
clone_size: few
v_call: TRBV29-1
d_call: NA
cdr3_nt: TGCAGCGTTGGAGGTAGCGGCCAAGAGACCCAGTACTTC
cdr3_aa: CSVGGSGQETQYF

j_call: TRBJ1-2
clone_size: few
v_call: TRBV5-1
d_call: TRBD1
cdr3_nt: TGCGCCAGCAGCGGAACCGGGACAGGGGTCCTTAACTATGGCTACACCTTC
cdr3_aa: CASSGTGTGVLNYGYTF

j_call: TRBJ2-5
clone_size: few
v_call: TRBV2
d_call: TRBD1
cdr3_nt: TGTGCCAGCAGTGCCCCGGACAGGGGATCGAAGACCCAGTACTTC
cdr3_aa: CASSAPDRGSKTQYF

j_call: TRBJ1-1
clone_size: NA
v_call: TRBV11-2
d_call: NA
cdr3_nt: TGTGCCAGCAGCTTAGACCGAATATCCGTACAGGTCCGGAACACTGAAGCTTTCTTT
cdr3_aa: CASSLDRISVQVRNTEAFF

j_call: TRBJ2-5
clone_size: NA
v_call: TRBV2
d_call: TRBD2
cdr3_nt: TGTGCCAGCAACCCCGGACTAGCGGGGGGCCTCCAAGAGACCCAGTACTTC
cdr3_aa: CASNPGLAGGLQETQYF

j_call: TRBJ2-7
clone_size: few
v_call: TRBV5-4
d_call: NA
cdr3_nt: TGTGCCAGCAGCTCGCTAACAGGGAGCTACGAGCAGTACTTC
cdr3_aa: CASSSLTGSYEQYF

j_call: TRBJ1-4
clone_size: many
v_call: TRBV5-6
d_call: TRBD1
cdr3_nt: TGTGCCAGCAGCTTGGGCAACAGGGGGCAGGGTGAAAAACTGTTTTTT
cdr3_aa: CASSLGNRGQGEKLFF

j_call: TRBJ2-3
clone_size: NA
v_call: TRBV12-3/TRBV12-4
d_call: NA
cdr3_nt: TGTGCCAGCAGTTTAGCGGAGGGGGCATCAGATACGCAGTATTTT
cdr3_aa: CASSLAEGASDTQYF

j_call: TRBJ2-7
clone_size: NA
v_call: TRBV7-8
d_call: TRBD2
cdr3_nt: TGTGCCAGCAGCTTCCTAAGAACTAGCGGCTACGAGCAGTACTTC
cdr3_aa: CASSFLRTSGYEQYF

j_call: TRBJ2-7
clone_size: NA
v_call: TRBV20-1
d_call: TRBD1
cdr3_nt: TGCAGTGCTAGAGAACAGGGGGCATCCTACGAGCAGTACTTC
cdr3_aa: CSAREQGASYEQYF

j_call: TRBJ2-5
clone_size: few
v_call: TRBV7-6
d_call: NA
cdr3_nt: TGTGCCAGCAGCTTAGCAGAGGGATTTCAAGAGACCCAGTACTTC
cdr3_aa: CASSLAEGFQETQYF

j_call: TRBJ1-1
clone_size: NA
v_call: TRBV6-1
d_call: TRBD1
cdr3_nt: TGTGCCAGCAGGCAACAGGGGCAATCGAACACTGAAGCTTTCTTT
cdr3_aa: CASRQQGQSNTEAFF

j_call: TRBJ2-3
clone_size: few
v_call: TRBV11-2
d_call: NA
cdr3_nt: TGTGCCAGCAGCTCAAGGTCCCATTCTAGCACAGATACGCAGTATTTT
cdr3_aa: CASSSRSHSSTDTQYF

j_call: TRBJ1-1
clone_size: NA
v_call: TRBV5-1
d_call: NA
cdr3_nt: TGCGCCAGCAGCCCCTTAAAGGGGATGAACACTGAAGCTTTCTTT
cdr3_aa: CASSPLKGMNTEAFF

j_call: TRBJ1-3
clone_size: many
v_call: TRBV7-6
d_call: NA
cdr3_nt: TGTGCCAGCAGCTCCGGGACTGGCCTCTCTGGAAACACCATATATTTT
cdr3_aa: CASSSGTGLSGNTIYF

j_call: TRBJ2-2
clone_size: few
v_call: TRBV5-1
d_call: TRBD1
cdr3_nt: TGCGCCAGCAGCTTGGCCGACAGGGACACCGGGGAGCTGTTTTTT
cdr3_aa: CASSLADRDTGELFF

j_call: TRBJ1-2
clone_size: NA
v_call: TRBV6-5
d_call: TRBD1
cdr3_nt: TGTGCCAGCAGTTCCGGGACAGGGGCTCTAGGGCGTGGCTACACCTTC
cdr3_aa: CASSSGTGALGRGYTF

j_call: TRBJ1-6
clone_size: NA
v_call: TRBV7-2
d_call: NA
cdr3_nt: TGTGCCAGCAGCCCCGGGCGGACATTCTATAATTCACCCCTCCACTTT
cdr3_aa: CASSPGRTFYNSPLHF

j_call: TRBJ2-3
clone_size: NA
v_call: TRBV3-1
d_call: TRBD2
cdr3_nt: TGTGCCAGCACCCAAGCGGGGGGCCACCCTAGCACAGATACGCAGTATTTT
cdr3_aa: CASTQAGGHPSTDTQYF

j_call: TRBJ1-4
clone_size: few
v_call: TRBV2
d_call: NA
cdr3_nt: TGTGCCAGCAGTGACCCAGGGCTTAATGAAAAACTGTTTTTT
cdr3_aa: CASSDPGLNEKLFF

j_call: TRBJ1-2
clone_size: NA
v_call: TRBV20-1
d_call: NA
cdr3_nt: TGCAGTGGGGTGGATGGCTACACCTTC
cdr3_aa: CSGVDGYTF

j_call: TRBJ1-6
clone_size: NA
v_call: TRBV7-6
d_call: NA
cdr3_nt: TGTGCCAGCAGCTTAGAGGAGGGGGATGAGGCCGAATATAATTCACCCCTCCACTTT
cdr3_aa: CASSLEEGDEAEYNSPLHF